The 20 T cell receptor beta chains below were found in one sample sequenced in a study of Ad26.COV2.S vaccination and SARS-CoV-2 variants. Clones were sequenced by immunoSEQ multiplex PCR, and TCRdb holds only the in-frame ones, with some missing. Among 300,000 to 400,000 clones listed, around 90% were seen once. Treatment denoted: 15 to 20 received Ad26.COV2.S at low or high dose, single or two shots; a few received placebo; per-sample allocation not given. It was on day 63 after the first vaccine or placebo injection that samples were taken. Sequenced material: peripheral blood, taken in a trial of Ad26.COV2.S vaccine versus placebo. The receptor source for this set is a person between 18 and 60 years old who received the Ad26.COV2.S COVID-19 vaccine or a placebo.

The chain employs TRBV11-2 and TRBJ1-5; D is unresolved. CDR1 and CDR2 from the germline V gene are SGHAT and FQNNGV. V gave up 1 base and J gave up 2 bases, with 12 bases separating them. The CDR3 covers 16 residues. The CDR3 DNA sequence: TGTGCCAGCAGCTTAGGAGTGGGGTCGGGCAATCAGCCCCAGCATTTT. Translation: CASSLGVGSGNQPQHF.

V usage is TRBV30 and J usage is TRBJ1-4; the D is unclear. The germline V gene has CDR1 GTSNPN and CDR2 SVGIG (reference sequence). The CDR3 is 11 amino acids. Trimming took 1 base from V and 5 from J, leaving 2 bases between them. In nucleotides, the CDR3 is TGTGCCTGGAGTGAAAATGAAAAACTGTTTTTT. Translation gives CAWSENEKLFF.

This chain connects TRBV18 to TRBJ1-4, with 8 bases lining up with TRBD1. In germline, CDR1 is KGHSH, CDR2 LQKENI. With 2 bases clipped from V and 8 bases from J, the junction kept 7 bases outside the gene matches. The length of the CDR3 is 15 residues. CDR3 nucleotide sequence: TGTGCCAGCTCACCATCAGGGGGCGGATACGAAAAACTGTTTTTT. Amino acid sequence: CASSPSGGGYEKLFF.

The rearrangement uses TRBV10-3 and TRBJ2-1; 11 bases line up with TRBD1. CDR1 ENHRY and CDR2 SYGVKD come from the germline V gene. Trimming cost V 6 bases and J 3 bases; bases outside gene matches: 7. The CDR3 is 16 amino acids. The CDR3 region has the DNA TGTGCCATCAGCCAAGGGACAGGGGGAAGCTACAATGAGCAGTTCTTC. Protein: CAISQGTGGSYNEQFF.

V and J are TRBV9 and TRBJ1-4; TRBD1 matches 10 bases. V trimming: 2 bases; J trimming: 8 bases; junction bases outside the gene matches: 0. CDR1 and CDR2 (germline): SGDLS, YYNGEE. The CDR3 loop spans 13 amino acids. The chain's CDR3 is CASSVTGGEKLFF. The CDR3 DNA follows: TGTGCCAGCAGCGTGACAGGGGGCGAAAAACTGTTTTTT.

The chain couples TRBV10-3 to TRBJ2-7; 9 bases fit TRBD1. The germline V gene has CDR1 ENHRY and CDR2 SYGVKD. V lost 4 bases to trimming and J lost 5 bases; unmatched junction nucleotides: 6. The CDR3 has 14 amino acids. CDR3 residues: CAISGTGGIDEQYF. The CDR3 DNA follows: TGTGCCATCAGTGGAACAGGGGGCATCGACGAGCAGTACTTC.

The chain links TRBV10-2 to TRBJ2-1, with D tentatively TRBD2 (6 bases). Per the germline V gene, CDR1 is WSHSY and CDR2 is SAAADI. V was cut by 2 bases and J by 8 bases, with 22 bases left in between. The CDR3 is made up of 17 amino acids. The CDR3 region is CASSETRETNTVYEQFF. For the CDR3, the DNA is TGCGCCAGCAGTGAGACCCGGGAGACCAACACTGTGTATGAGCAGTTCTTC.

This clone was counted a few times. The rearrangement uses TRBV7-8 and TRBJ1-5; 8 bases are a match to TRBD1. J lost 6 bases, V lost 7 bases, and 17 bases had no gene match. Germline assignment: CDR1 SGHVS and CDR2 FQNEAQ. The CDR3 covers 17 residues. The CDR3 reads CASTPISGTGSRQPQHF. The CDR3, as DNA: TGTGCCAGCACCCCGATCTCCGGGACAGGTTCACGTCAGCCCCAGCATTTT.

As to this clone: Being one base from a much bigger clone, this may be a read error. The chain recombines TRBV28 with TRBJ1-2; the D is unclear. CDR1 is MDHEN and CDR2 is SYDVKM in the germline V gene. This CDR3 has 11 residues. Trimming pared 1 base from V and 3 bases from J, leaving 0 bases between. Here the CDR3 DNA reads TGTGCCAGCAGTTTATACTATGGCTACACCTTC. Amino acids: CASSLYYGYTF.

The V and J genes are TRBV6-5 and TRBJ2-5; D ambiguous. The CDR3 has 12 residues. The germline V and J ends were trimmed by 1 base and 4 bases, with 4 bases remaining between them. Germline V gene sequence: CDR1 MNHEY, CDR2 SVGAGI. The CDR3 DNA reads TGTGCCAGCAGTTACTTCGGAGAGACCCAGTACTTC. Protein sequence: CASSYFGETQYF.

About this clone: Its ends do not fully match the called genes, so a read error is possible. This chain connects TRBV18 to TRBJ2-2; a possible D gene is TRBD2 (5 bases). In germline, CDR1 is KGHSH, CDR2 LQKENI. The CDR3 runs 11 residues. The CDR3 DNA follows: TGTGCCAGCTCGGGCACCGGGAAGCTGTTTTTT. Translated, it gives CASSGTGKLFF.

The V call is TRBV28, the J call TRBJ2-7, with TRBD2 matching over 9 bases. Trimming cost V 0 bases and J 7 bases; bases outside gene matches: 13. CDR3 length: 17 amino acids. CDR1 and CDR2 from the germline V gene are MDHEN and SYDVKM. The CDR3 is CASSLWSTPAGGGEQYF. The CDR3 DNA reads TGTGCCAGCAGTTTATGGAGTACCCCTGCGGGAGGGGGGGAGCAGTACTTC.

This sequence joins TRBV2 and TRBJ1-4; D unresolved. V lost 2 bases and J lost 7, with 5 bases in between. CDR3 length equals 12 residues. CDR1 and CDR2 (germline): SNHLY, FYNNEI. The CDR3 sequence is CASSERFEKLFF. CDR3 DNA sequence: TGTGCCAGCAGTGAACGGTTTGAAAAACTGTTTTTT.

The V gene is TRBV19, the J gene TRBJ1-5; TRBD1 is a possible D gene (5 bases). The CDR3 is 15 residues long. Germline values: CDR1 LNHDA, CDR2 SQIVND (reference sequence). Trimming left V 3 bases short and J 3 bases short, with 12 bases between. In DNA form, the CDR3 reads TGTGCCAGTAGTATCTCTACAGGCTTCAATCAGCCCCAGCATTTT. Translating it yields CASSISTGFNQPQHF. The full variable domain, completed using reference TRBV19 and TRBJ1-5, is DGGITQSPKYLFRKEGQNVTLSCEQNLNHDAMYWYRQDPGQGLRLIYYSQIVNDFQKGDIAEGYSVSREKKESFPLTVTSAQKNPTAFYLCASSISTGFNQPQHFGDGTRLSIL.

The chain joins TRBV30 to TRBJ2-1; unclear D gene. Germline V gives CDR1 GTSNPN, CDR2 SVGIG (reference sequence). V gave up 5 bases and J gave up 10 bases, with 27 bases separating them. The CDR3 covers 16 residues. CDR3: CAWGRKGLPLSREQFF. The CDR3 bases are TGTGCCTGGGGACGTAAGGGATTACCTCTCTCCCGGGAGCAGTTCTTC.

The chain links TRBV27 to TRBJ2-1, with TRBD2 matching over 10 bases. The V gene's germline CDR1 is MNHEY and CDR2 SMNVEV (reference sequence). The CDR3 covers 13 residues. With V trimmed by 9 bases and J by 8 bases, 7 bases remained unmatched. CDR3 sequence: CASKREGVYEQFF. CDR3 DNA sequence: TGTGCCAGTAAGCGGGAGGGAGTTTATGAGCAGTTCTTC.

The CDR3 reads CAWRSGTTGSYNEQFF. CDR3 bases: TGTGCCTGGAGGAGTGGCACCACTGGCTCCTACAATGAGCAGTTCTTC. This chain uses TRBV30 with TRBJ2-1; D is undetermined. The length of the CDR3 is 16 residues. V was trimmed by 3 bases and J by 0 bases, leaving 15 bases between them. CDR1 and CDR2 from the germline V gene are GTSNPN and SVGIG (reference sequence).

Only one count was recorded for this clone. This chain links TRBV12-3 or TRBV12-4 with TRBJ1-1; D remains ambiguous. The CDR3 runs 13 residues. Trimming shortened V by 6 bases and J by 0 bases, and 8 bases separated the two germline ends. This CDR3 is CASSSLLNTEAFF. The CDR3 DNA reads TGTGCCAGCAGCTCCCTTTTGAACACTGAAGCTTTCTTT.

CDR3 bases: TGTGCCAGTAGTATACGGATGGGGACAGGCGGAAATCAGCCCCAGCATTTT. The encoded protein is CASSIRMGTGGNQPQHF. The chain recombines TRBV19 with TRBJ1-5, with 8 positions matching TRBD1. This CDR3 is 17 amino acids long. Germline CDR1 LNHDA, CDR2 SQIVND (reference sequence). The V gene end was trimmed by 2 bases and the J gene end by 4 bases; junction bases not matched to a gene: 10.

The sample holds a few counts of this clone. The CDR3 region is CASSLTSMDEQFF. CDR3 DNA: TGTGCCAGCAGCTTAACAAGTATGGATGAGCAGTTCTTC. The chain uses TRBV7-9 and TRBJ2-1; D unresolved. The germline V gene has CDR1 SEHNR and CDR2 FQNEAQ (reference sequence). V lost 2 bases and J lost 8, with 10 bases in between. The length of the CDR3 is 13 residues.